Below, one TCR beta chain is given with its context. Its antigen is currently unknown. The sample originates from a study of shared clonotypes between healthy human individuals. The study, taken as a whole, reports: Sequencing depth was a factor that was expected to affect clonotype sharing among donors. A small donor pool kept down the genetic and exposure-history diversity that was represented.

An even split of each subset's genomic DNA across several immunoSEQ plates was performed. TCRdb keeps only in-frame clones here, not all; method: immunoSEQ multiplex PCR. The sample records around 1.1 million clones, roughly 80% being singletons. With 4 bases removed from V and 3 bases from J, the gap between germline ends came to 16 bases. The CDR3 covers 16 residues. Germline V gives CDR1 SGDLS, CDR2 YYNGEE. A CD45RA-negative memory subset and a CD45RA+ naive subset were separated from the CD4+ cells. The genes are TRBV9 and TRBJ2-2, with D maybe TRBD2 (5 bases). The sequence was obtained from a man younger than 35 in good health. Some clones in this sample may be carry-over from other donors' samples. Sequenced sample: memory CD4+ T cells from PBMCs. Subset: CD45RA-negative fraction. This chain's CDR3 is CASSPLWGDDTGELFF. DNA for the CDR3: TGTGCCAGCAGCCCCCTTTGGGGAGATGACACCGGGGAGCTGTTTTTT.